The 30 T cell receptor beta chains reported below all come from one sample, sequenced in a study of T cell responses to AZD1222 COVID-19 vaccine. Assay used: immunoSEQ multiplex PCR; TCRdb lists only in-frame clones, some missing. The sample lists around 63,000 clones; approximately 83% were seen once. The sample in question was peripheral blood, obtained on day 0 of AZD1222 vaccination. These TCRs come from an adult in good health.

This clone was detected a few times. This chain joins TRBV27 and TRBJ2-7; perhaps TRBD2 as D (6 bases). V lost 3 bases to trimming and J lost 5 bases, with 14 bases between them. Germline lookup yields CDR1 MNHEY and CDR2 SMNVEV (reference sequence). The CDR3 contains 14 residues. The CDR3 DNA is TGTGCCAGCAGTTTCAGGAAGGAGGGCCACGAGCAGTACTTC. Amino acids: CASSFRKEGHEQYF.

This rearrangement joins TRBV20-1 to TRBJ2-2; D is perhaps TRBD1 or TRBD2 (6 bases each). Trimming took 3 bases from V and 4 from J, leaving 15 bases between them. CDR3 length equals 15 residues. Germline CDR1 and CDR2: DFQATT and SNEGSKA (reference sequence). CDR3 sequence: CSASPGAVRTGELFF. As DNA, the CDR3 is TGCAGTGCTAGTCCGGGGGCAGTGCGCACCGGGGAGCTGTTTTTT.

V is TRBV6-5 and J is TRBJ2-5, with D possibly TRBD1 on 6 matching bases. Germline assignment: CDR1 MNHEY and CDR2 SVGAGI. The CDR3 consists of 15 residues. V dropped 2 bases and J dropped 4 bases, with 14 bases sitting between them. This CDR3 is CASSYTQGPGETQYF. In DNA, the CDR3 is TGTGCCAGCAGTTACACGCAGGGGCCGGGAGAGACCCAGTACTTC.

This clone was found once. For the CDR3, the DNA is TGTGCCAGCAGACGCACAGGGCTTCAGCCCGAGGGCTACACCTTC. The encoded protein is CASRRTGLQPEGYTF. This sequence joins TRBV6-6 and TRBJ1-2; a weak D match, TRBD1 (6 bases). The CDR3 has 15 amino acids. Trimming left V 6 bases short and J 8 bases short, with 22 bases between. Germline V gives CDR1 MNHNY, CDR2 SVGAGI (reference sequence).

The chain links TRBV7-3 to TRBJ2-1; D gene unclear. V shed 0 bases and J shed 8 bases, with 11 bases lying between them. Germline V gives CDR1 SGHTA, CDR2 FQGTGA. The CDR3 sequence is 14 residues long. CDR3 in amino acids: CASSLTATPDEQFF. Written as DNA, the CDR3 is TGTGCCAGCAGCTTAACGGCCACCCCGGATGAGCAGTTCTTC.

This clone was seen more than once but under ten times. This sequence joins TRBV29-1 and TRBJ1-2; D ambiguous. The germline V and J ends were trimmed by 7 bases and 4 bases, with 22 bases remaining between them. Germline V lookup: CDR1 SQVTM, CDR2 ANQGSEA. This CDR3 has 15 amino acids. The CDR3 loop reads CSADFPSHVGYGYTF. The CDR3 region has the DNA TGCAGCGCTGATTTTCCCTCTCACGTGGGCTATGGCTACACCTTC.

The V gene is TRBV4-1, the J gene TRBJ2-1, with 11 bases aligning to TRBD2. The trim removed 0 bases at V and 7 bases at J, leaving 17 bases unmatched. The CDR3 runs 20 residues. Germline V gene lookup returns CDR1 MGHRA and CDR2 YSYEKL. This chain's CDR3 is CASSQESIAGGASNWNEQFF. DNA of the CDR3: TGCGCCAGCAGCCAAGAGAGTATAGCGGGGGGGGCGAGTAATTGGAATGAGCAGTTCTTC.

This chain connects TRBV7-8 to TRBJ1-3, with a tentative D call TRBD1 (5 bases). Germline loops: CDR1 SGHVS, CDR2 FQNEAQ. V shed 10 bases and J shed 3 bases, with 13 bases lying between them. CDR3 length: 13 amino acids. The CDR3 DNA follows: TGTGCCATCATGGGGGGTTTTGGAAACACCATATATTTT. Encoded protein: CAIMGGFGNTIYF.

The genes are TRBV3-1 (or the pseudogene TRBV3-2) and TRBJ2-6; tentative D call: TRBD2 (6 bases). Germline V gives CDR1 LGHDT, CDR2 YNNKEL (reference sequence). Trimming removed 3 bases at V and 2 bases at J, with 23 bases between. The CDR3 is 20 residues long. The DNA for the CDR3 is TGTGCCAGCAGCCAGAAGAGGGACTCCCGAATAGTACCTGGGGCCAACGTCCTGACTTTC. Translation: CASSQKRDSRIVPGANVLTF.

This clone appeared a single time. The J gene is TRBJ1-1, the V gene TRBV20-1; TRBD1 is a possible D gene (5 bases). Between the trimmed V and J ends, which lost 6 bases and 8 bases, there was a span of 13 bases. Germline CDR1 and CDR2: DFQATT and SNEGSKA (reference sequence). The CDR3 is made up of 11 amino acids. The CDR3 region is CSARPGPEAFF. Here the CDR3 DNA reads TGCAGTGCCAGGCCGGGACCAGAAGCTTTCTTT.

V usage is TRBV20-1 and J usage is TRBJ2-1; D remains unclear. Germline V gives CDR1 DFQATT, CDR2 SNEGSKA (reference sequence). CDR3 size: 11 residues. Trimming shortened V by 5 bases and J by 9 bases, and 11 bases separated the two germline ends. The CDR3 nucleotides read TGCAGTGCTTGGAAGGAGTTTGAGCAGTTCTTC. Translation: CSAWKEFEQFF.

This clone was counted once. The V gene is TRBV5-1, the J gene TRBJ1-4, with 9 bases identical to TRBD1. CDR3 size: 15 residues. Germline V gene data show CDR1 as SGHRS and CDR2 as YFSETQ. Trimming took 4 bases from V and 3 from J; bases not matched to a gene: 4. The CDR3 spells CASSQDRGANEKLFF. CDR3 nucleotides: TGCGCCAGCAGCCAGGACAGGGGTGCTAATGAAAAACTGTTTTTT. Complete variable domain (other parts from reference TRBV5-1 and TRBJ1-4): KAGVTQTPRYLIKTRGQQVTLSCSPISGHRSVSWYQQTPGQGLQFLFEYFSETQRNKGNFPGRFSGRQFSNSRSEMNVSTLELGDSALYLCASSQDRGANEKLFFGSGTQLSVL.

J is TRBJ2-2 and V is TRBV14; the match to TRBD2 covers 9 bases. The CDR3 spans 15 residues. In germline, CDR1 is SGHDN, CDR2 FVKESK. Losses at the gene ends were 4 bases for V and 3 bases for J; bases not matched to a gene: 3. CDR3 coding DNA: TGTGCCAGCAGCCGCGGGGGGGCCTACACCGGGGAGCTGTTTTTT. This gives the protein CASSRGGAYTGELFF.

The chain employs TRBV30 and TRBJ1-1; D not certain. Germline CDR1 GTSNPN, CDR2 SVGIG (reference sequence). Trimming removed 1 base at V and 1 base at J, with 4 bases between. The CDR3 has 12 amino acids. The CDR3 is CAWSESNTEAFF. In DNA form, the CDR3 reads TGTGCCTGGAGTGAGTCGAACACTGAAGCTTTCTTT. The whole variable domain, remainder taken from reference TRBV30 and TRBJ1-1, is SQTIHQWPATLVQPVGSPLSLECTVEGTSNPNLYWYRQAAGRGLQLLFYSVGIGQISSEVPQNLSASRPQDRQFILSSKKLLLSDSGFYLCAWSESNTEAFFGQGTRLTVV.

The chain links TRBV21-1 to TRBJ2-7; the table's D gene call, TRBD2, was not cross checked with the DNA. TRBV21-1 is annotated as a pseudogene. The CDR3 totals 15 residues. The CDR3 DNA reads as TGTGCCAGCAGCCGAACTAGCGGGGGGGCCTTGGAGCAGTACTTC. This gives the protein CASSRTSGGALEQYF.

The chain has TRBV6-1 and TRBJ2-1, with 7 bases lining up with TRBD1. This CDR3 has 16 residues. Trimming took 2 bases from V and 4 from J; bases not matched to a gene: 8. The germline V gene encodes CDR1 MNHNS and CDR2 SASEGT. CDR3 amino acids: CASSESLGRGYNEQFF. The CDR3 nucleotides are TGTGCCAGCAGTGAATCCCTGGGCAGGGGGTACAATGAGCAGTTCTTC.

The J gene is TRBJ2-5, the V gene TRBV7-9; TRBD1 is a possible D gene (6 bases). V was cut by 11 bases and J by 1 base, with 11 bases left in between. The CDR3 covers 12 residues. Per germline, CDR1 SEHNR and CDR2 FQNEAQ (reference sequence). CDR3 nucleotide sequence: TGTGCCGGTGGGACAAGCCAAGAGACCCAGTACTTC. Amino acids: CAGGTSQETQYF.

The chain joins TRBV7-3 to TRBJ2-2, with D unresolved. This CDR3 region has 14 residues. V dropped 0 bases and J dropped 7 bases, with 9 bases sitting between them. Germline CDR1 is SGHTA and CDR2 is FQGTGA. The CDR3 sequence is CASSLTVSDGELFF. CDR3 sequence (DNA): TGTGCCAGCAGCTTAACGGTGTCCGACGGGGAGCTGTTTTTT.

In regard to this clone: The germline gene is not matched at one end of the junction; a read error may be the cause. For the CDR3, the DNA is TGTGCTAGCAGCACAGCGCAGGGAAACACCATATATTTT. This sequence encodes CASSTAQGNTIYF. The genes are TRBV7-7 and TRBJ1-3; D is ambiguous. Germline V CDR1 and CDR2: SSHAT, FNYEAQ (reference sequence). The length of the CDR3 is 13 residues. Full variable domain (outside the CDR3, taken from reference TRBV7-7 and TRBJ1-3): GAGVSQSPRYKVTKRGQDVTLRCDPISSHATLYWYQQALGQGPEFLTYFNYEAQPDKSGLPSDRFSAERPEGSISTLTIQRTEQRDSAMYRCASSTAQGNTIYFGEGSWLTVV.

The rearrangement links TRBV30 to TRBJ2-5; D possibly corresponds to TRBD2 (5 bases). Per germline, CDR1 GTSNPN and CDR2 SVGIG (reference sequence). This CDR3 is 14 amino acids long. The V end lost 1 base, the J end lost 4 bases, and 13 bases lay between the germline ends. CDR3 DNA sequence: TGTGCCTGGAGTGCTAAGAGGGCCCTAGAGACCCAGTACTTC. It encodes CAWSAKRALETQYF. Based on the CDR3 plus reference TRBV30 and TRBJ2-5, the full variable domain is SQTIHQWPATLVQPVGSPLSLECTVEGTSNPNLYWYRQAAGRGLQLLFYSVGIGQISSEVPQNLSASRPQDRQFILSSKKLLLSDSGFYLCAWSAKRALETQYFGPGTRLLVL.

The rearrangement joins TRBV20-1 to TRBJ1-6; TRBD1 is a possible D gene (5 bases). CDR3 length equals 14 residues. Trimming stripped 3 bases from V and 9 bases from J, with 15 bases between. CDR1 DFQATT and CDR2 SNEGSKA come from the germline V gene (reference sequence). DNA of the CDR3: TGCAGTGCTAGTCTCGGGGCGTTCGGTTCACCCCTCCACTTT. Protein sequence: CSASLGAFGSPLHF.

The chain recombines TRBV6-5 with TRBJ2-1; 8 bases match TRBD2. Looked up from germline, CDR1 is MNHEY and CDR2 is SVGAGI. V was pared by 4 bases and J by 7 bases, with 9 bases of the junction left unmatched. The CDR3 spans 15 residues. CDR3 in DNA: TGTGCCAGCAGTTTAACGGGGGGGGCGCTGAATGAGCAGTTCTTC. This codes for CASSLTGGALNEQFF.

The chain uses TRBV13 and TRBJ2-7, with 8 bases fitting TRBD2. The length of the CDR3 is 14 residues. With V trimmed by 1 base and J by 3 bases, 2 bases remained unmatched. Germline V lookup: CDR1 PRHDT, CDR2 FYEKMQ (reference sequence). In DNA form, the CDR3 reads TGTGCCAGCAGCTTAGCGGGGGGGATCTACGAGCAGTACTTC. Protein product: CASSLAGGIYEQYF.

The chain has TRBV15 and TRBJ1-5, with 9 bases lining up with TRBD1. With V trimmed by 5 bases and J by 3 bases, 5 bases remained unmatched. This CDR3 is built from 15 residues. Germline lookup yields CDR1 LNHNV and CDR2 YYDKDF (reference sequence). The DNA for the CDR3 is TGTGCCACCAGCGGAGGACAGGGGTACAATCAGCCCCAGCATTTT. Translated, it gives CATSGGQGYNQPQHF.

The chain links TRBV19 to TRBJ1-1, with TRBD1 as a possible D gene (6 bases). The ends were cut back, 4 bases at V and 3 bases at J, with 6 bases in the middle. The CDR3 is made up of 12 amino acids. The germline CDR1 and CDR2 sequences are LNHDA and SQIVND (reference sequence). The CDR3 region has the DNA TGTGCCAGTAGTACAGGGGACACTGAAGCTTTCTTT. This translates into CASSTGDTEAFF.

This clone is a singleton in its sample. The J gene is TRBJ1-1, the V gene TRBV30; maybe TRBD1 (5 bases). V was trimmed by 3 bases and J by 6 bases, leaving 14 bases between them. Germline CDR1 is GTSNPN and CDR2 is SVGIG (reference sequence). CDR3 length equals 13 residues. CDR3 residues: CAWRRDRGAEAFF. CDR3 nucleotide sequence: TGTGCCTGGAGACGAGACCGGGGCGCTGAAGCTTTCTTT.

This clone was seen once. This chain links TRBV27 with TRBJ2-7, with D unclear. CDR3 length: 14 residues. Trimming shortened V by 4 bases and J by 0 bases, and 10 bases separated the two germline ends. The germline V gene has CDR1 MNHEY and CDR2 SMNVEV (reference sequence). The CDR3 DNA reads TGTGCCAGCAGTTCCCCCGGTAGCTCCTACGAGCAGTACTTC. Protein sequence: CASSSPGSSYEQYF.

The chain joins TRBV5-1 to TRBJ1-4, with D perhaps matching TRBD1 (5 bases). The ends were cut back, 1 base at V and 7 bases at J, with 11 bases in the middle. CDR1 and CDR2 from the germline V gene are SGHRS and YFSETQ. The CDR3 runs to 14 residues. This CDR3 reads CASSLFRQTEKLFF. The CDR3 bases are TGCGCCAGCAGCTTGTTTAGACAGACTGAAAAACTGTTTTTT.

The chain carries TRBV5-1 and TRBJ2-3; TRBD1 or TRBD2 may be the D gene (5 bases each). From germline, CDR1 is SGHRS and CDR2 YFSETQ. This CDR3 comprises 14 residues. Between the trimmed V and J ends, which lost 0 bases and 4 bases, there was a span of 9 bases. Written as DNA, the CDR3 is TGCGCCAGCAGCTTGGGGGGGTTCCCAGATACGCAGTATTTT. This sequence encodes CASSLGGFPDTQYF. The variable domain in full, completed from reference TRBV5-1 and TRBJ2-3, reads KAGVTQTPRYLIKTRGQQVTLSCSPISGHRSVSWYQQTPGQGLQFLFEYFSETQRNKGNFPGRFSGRQFSNSRSEMNVSTLELGDSALYLCASSLGGFPDTQYFGPGTRLTVL.

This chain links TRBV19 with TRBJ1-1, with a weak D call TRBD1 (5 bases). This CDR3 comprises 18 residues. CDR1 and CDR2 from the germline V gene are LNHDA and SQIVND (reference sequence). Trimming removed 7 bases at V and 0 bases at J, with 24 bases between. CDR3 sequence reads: CASTPGRVQGSLNTEAFF. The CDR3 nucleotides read TGTGCCAGTACACCCGGGCGAGTGCAGGGTTCTTTGAACACTGAAGCTTTCTTT.